A single sample is the source of the 27 T cell receptor beta chains below, sequenced in a study of cytomegalovirus exposure and HLA in healthy donors. The PCR was carried out with 60 Vbeta primers and 13 Jbeta primers. This table comes from immunoSEQ multiplex PCR, and its TCRdb copy is limited to in-frame clones, with some not included. The sample has about 130,000 clones, less than 80% seen once. Sequenced material: PBMCs. These TCRs come from a woman aged 50 to 60 in good health and CMV-seronegative.

The chain has TRBV10-3 and TRBJ2-5; 7 bases line up with TRBD1. The J call may be mistaken, given a closer DNA end match to TRBJ2-7. CDR1 and CDR2 (germline): ENHRY, SYGVKD. The CDR3 runs to 15 residues. This chain's CDR3 is CAISEQGVSSYEQYF. DNA of the CDR3: TGTGCCATCAGTGAGCAGGGGGTTTCGTCCTACGAGCAGTACTTC.

The V call is TRBV27, the J call TRBJ2-1, with TRBD2 matching over 8 bases. J gave up 1 base and V 11 bases, and 4 bases lay outside the gene matches. This CDR3 spans 13 amino acids. Germline V gene sequence: CDR1 MNHEY, CDR2 SMNVEV (reference sequence). CDR3 nucleotides: TGTGCCTCTAGCGGGCCATCCTACAATGAGCAGTTCTTC. Its protein product is CASSGPSYNEQFF.

This clone was seen repeatedly, ten times or more. This sequence joins TRBV11-1 and TRBJ1-1, with a possible D match to TRBD1 (6 bases). Germline V CDR1 and CDR2: SGHAT, FQDESV (reference sequence). The CDR3 contains 16 residues. Trimming took 3 bases from V and 0 from J, leaving 14 bases between them. CDR3 amino acids: CASSFQGLSMNTEAFF. In DNA, the CDR3 is TGTGCCAGCAGCTTCCAGGGGCTGAGTATGAACACTGAAGCTTTCTTT.

This chain joins TRBV7-2 and TRBJ2-7; TRBD2 agrees at 8 bases. V was clipped by 5 bases and J by 6 bases; unmatched bases: 9. The germline gives CDR1 SGHTA, CDR2 FQGNSA. This CDR3 region has 14 residues. CDR3 protein: CASSTREGLSEQYF. In DNA form, the CDR3 reads TGTGCCAGCAGCACACGGGAGGGCCTCTCCGAGCAGTACTTC.

This chain connects TRBV5-1 to TRBJ2-1; 12 bases match TRBD1. V lost 4 bases and J lost 0; bases outside the gene matches: 14. This CDR3 contains 20 residues. CDR1 is SGHRS and CDR2 is YFSETQ in the germline V gene. The CDR3 here is CASSPLPGQGAFSSYNEQFF. As DNA, the CDR3 is TGCGCCAGCAGCCCCCTCCCGGGACAGGGGGCCTTTAGCTCCTACAATGAGCAGTTCTTC.

This chain joins TRBV6-5 and TRBJ1-2, with TRBD1 matching over 8 bases. This CDR3 region has 12 residues. Germline CDR1 is MNHEY and CDR2 is SVGAGI. The ends lost 6 bases at V and 5 bases at J; junction bases unmatched: 2. CDR3 nucleotides: TGTGCCAGCAGAACAGGGGGTTATGGCTACACCTTC. Translated: CASRTGGYGYTF.

The chain couples TRBV9 to TRBJ2-7; D may be TRBD2 (7 bases). V was trimmed by 4 bases and J by 5 bases, leaving 19 bases between them. CDR1 and CDR2 (germline): SGDLS, YYNGEE. The CDR3 covers 15 residues. The CDR3 spells CASSPFSGGGDEQYF. DNA for the CDR3: TGTGCCAGCAGCCCCTTTTCTGGGGGGGGCGACGAGCAGTACTTC.

The chain is built from TRBV4-3 and TRBJ1-4; D is uncertain. Deletions cut 2 bases from V and 8 bases from J, with 12 bases between. The CDR3 covers 14 residues. The germline V gene has CDR1 LGHNA and CDR2 YSLEER. CDR3 residues: CASSQPSAGEKLFF. In DNA form, the CDR3 reads TGCGCCAGCAGCCAACCATCAGCGGGGGAAAAACTGTTTTTT.

The CDR3 sequence is CASSLGAGADETQYF. In DNA, the CDR3 is TGTGCCAGCAGCCTGGGGGCGGGAGCCGACGAGACCCAGTACTTC. This sequence joins TRBV7-9 and TRBJ2-5; D is perhaps TRBD2 (7 bases). CDR3 length equals 15 residues. Germline CDR1 reads SEHNR; CDR2 reads FQNEAQ (reference sequence). V was cut by 5 bases and J by 5 bases, with 18 bases left in between. The full variable domain, its missing parts supplied by reference TRBV7-9 and TRBJ2-5, is DTGVSQNPRHKITKRGQNVTFRCDPISEHNRLYWYRQTLGQGPEFLTYFQNEAQLEKSRLLSDRFSAERPKGSFSTLEIQRTEQGDSAMYLCASSLGAGADETQYFGPGTRLLVL.

This sequence joins TRBV19 and TRBJ1-1; D gene ambiguous. Germline V gene lookup returns CDR1 LNHDA and CDR2 SQIVND (reference sequence). The CDR3 has 13 amino acids. The germline V and J ends were trimmed by 6 bases and 6 bases, with 14 bases remaining between them. CDR3 sequence reads: CASSPLSVPEAFF. The CDR3 DNA reads as TGTGCCAGTAGCCCTCTTTCGGTCCCTGAAGCTTTCTTT.

The J gene is TRBJ2-7, the V gene TRBV5-1; 8 positions match TRBD2. The V gene's germline CDR1 is SGHRS and CDR2 YFSETQ. V lost 0 bases, J lost 0 bases, and 5 bases stayed unmatched. This CDR3 comprises 16 residues. The CDR3 nucleotides read TGCGCCAGCAGCTTGGCCAGCGGGAGTCTCTCCTACGAGCAGTACTTC. Its translation: CASSLASGSLSYEQYF. Based on the CDR3 plus reference TRBV5-1 and TRBJ2-7, the full variable domain is KAGVTQTPRYLIKTRGQQVTLSCSPISGHRSVSWYQQTPGQGLQFLFEYFSETQRNKGNFPGRFSGRQFSNSRSEMNVSTLELGDSALYLCASSLASGSLSYEQYFGPGTRLTVT.

V usage is TRBV5-4 and J usage is TRBJ2-3; tentatively, D is TRBD2 (5 bases). The germline gives CDR1 SGHNT, CDR2 YYREEE (reference sequence). The CDR3 totals 15 residues. The V gene lost 5 bases and the J gene lost 2 bases, with 15 bases spanning the gap. Written as DNA, the CDR3 is TGTGCCAGCAGTTTCCTAGCAGGATCCACAGATACGCAGTATTTT. Translating gives CASSFLAGSTDTQYF.

As to this clone: Other DNA variants within this sample encode the same CDR3. The CDR3 nucleotides read TGTGCCAGCAGCTTCTCGACCAGCGCCCTGGGTACGCAGTATTTT. Residues: CASSFSTSALGTQYF. The chain carries TRBV11-2 and TRBJ2-3; D uncertain. The V gene lost 3 bases and the J gene lost 8 bases, with 18 bases spanning the gap. Per the germline V gene, CDR1 is SGHAT and CDR2 is FQNNGV. This CDR3 comprises 15 residues. The full variable domain, in which reference TRBV11-2 and TRBJ2-3 provide the parts outside the CDR3, is EAGVAQSPRYKIIEKRQSVAFWCNPISGHATLYWYQQILGQGPKLLIQFQNNGVVDDSQLPKDRFSAERLKGVDSTLKIQPAKLEDSAVYLCASSFSTSALGTQYFGPGTRLTVL.

This clone was counted a few times. The V gene is TRBV7-9, the J gene TRBJ1-1, with a possible D match to TRBD1 (6 bases). V dropped 2 bases and J dropped 7 bases, with 14 bases sitting between them. The CDR3 totals 14 residues. Germline assignment: CDR1 SEHNR and CDR2 FQNEAQ (reference sequence). The chain's CDR3 is CASSLLSGQSEAFF. In DNA form, the CDR3 reads TGTGCCAGCAGCTTACTATCAGGACAGAGTGAAGCTTTCTTT.

The chain couples TRBV25-1 to TRBJ1-2; no clear D gene. V dropped 6 bases and J dropped 8 bases, with 19 bases sitting between them. Germline CDR1 is MGHDK and CDR2 is SYGVNS. This CDR3 has 14 amino acids. The chain's CDR3 is CASSRDINPRGYTF. The DNA for the CDR3 is TGTGCCAGCAGCCGGGATATCAACCCGCGAGGCTACACCTTC.

V gene TRBV30 combines with J gene TRBJ2-3; the D gene is possibly TRBD2 (6 bases). The V and J ends lost 4 bases and 5 bases respectively, with 16 bases between them. Germline lookup yields CDR1 GTSNPN and CDR2 SVGIG (reference sequence). This CDR3 region has 14 residues. The CDR3 coding sequence is TGTGCCTGGATGGGTCGGGAGATCGTAGATACGCAGTATTTT. Protein sequence: CAWMGREIVDTQYF.

This chain joins TRBV7-2 and TRBJ2-6; maybe TRBD2 (6 bases). Trimming took off 4 bases at V and 1 base at J, with 11 bases between the two ends. This CDR3 region has 16 residues. The germline gives CDR1 SGHTA, CDR2 FQGNSA. This CDR3 is CASSYSSASGANVLTF. DNA for the CDR3: TGTGCCAGCAGCTACTCTAGCGCATCTGGGGCCAACGTCCTGACTTTC. The full variable domain, in which reference TRBV7-2 and TRBJ2-6 provide the parts outside the CDR3, is GAGVSQSPSNKVTEKGKDVELRCDPISGHTALYWYRQSLGQGLEFLIYFQGNSAPDKSGLPSDRFSAERTGGSVSTLTIQRTQQEDSAVYLCASSYSSASGANVLTFGAGSRLTVL.

The chain combines TRBV27 with TRBJ1-2, with a tentative D call TRBD1 (5 bases). V dropped 7 bases and J dropped 4 bases, with 16 bases sitting between them. Germline loops: CDR1 MNHEY, CDR2 SMNVEV (reference sequence). This CDR3 spans 14 amino acids. The CDR3 coding sequence is TGTGCCAGCACCCCTTTGGGGGGTCGCTATGGCTACACCTTC. Translation gives CASTPLGGRYGYTF.

This clone was counted once. V usage is TRBV6-5 and J usage is TRBJ2-5; 7 nucleotides align to TRBD2. The CDR3 totals 14 residues. V lost 4 bases to trimming and J lost 5 bases; unmatched junction nucleotides: 7. Germline CDR1 reads MNHEY; CDR2 reads SVGAGI. CDR3 DNA: TGTGCCAGCAGTTCGGTCGGGAGGATTGAGACCCAGTACTTC. Translating gives CASSSVGRIETQYF.

This clone was seen only once. V usage is TRBV11-2 and J usage is TRBJ2-7; D remains ambiguous. V was shortened by 6 bases and J by 9 bases, with 18 bases between the two germline ends. This CDR3 has 13 amino acids. Germline V gene lookup returns CDR1 SGHAT and CDR2 FQNNGV. In DNA, the CDR3 is TGTGCCAGCAGTAGGCTAAGGCGCCCGGGGCAGTACTTC. Translated: CASSRLRRPGQYF.

With regard to this clone: Its ends do not fully match the called genes, so a read error is possible. The V call is TRBV7-9, the J call TRBJ2-3; D may be TRBD2 (6 bases). Germline V gene sequence: CDR1 SEHNR, CDR2 FQNEAQ (reference sequence). The CDR3 runs 16 residues. The CDR3 DNA reads TGTTCCAGCAGCCCCGAAAGCGGACTAAGCACAGATACGCAGTATTTT. Translated, it gives CSSSPESGLSTDTQYF.

The chain is built from TRBV28 and TRBJ2-7, with 10 nucleotides matching TRBD2. The ends lost 8 bases at V and 4 bases at J; junction bases unmatched: 8. CDR1 and CDR2 from the germline V gene are MDHEN and SYDVKM. The CDR3 is 14 residues long. Here the CDR3 reads CASHSGRPVYEQYF. CDR3 in DNA: TGTGCCAGCCATAGCGGGAGGCCGGTATACGAGCAGTACTTC.

The gene calls are TRBV6-1 and TRBJ2-7, with 8 nucleotides matching TRBD1. The CDR3 has 13 amino acids. J lost 6 bases, V lost 5 bases, and 6 bases had no gene match. Germline CDR1 MNHNS, CDR2 SASEGT. CDR3 sequence (DNA): TGTGCCAGCAGTTCCAGTGACAGGGGCGAGCAGTACTTC. This translates into CASSSSDRGEQYF.

This chain uses TRBV2 with TRBJ2-7; 8 positions agree with TRBD2. Unmatched junction bases numbered 10, after V lost 7 bases and J lost 5 bases. Germline V gives CDR1 SNHLY, CDR2 FYNNEI. The CDR3 consists of 14 residues. The CDR3 DNA sequence: TGTGCCAGCAAGGGGACGGGAGGGGGGAACGAGCAGTACTTC. It is translated as CASKGTGGGNEQYF.

The rearrangement links TRBV6-5 to TRBJ1-2; weak D call: TRBD1 (5 bases). Trimming took 5 bases from V and 4 from J, leaving 14 bases between them. The CDR3 runs to 14 residues. Germline V gene sequence: CDR1 MNHEY, CDR2 SVGAGI. The CDR3 protein is CASSGGSGGYGYTF. The CDR3 bases are TGTGCCAGCAGTGGGGGGTCCGGAGGCTATGGCTACACCTTC.

V gene TRBV19 combines with J gene TRBJ2-5; 9 positions match TRBD1. Trimming cost V 8 bases and J 5 bases; bases outside gene matches: 12. There are 15 residues in the CDR3. Germline values: CDR1 LNHDA, CDR2 SQIVND (reference sequence). The CDR3 here is CASGQGSRTGETQYF. CDR3 sequence (DNA): TGTGCCAGTGGACAGGGGTCGAGGACAGGGGAGACCCAGTACTTC.

The rearrangement joins TRBV6-1 to TRBJ1-4, with D possibly matching TRBD1 (5 bases). With 11 bases removed from V and 2 bases from J, the gap between germline ends came to 12 bases. Per germline, CDR1 MNHNS and CDR2 SASEGT. The CDR3 is made up of 13 amino acids. This CDR3 is CAVRVGTNEKLFF. The CDR3 coding sequence is TGTGCCGTCAGGGTTGGGACTAATGAAAAACTGTTTTTT.